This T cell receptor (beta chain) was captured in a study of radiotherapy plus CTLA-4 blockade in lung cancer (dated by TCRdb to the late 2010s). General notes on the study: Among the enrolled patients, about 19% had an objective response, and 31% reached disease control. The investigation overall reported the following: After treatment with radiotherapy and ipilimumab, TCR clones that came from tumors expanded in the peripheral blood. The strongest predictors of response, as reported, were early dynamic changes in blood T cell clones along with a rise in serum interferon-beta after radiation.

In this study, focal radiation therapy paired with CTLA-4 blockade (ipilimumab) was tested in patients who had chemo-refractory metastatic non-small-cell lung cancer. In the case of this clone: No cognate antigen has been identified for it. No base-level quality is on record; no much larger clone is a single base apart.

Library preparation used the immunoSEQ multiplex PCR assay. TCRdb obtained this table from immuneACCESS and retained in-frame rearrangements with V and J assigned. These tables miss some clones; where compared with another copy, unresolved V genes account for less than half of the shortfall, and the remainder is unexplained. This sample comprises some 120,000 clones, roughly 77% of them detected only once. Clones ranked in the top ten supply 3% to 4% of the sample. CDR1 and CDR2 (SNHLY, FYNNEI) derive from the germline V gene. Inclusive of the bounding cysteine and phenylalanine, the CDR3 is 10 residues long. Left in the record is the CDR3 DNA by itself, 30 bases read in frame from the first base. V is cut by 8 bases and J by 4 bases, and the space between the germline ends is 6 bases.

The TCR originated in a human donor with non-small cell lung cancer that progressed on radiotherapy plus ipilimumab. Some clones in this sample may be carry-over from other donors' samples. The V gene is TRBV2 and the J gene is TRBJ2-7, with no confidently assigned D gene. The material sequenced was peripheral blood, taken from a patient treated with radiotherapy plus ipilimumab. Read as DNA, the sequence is TGTGCCAGCGTTGGATACGAGCAGTACTTC. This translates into CASVGYEQYF.